This T cell receptor (beta chain) was identified during a study of CD8 T cells in ankylosing spondylitis. Broader study findings: Disease-associated clones were reportedly significantly overrepresented in matched ankylosing spondylitis synovial fluid.

CDR1 is ENHRY, CDR2 SYGVKD, per germline. V was pared by 2 bases and J by 0 bases, with 13 bases between. CDR3 length: 16 residues. Of note for this clonotype: The antigen is undetermined.

TCRdb re-derived calls from the 5' RACE reads in MiXCR, one entry per CDR3 protein. The repertoire consists of 240,000 or so distinct CDR3 sequences, with about 10% occurring once and the leading ten covering 5.5% to 8%. The receptor's source is a male donor with ankylosing spondylitis or in good health (not recorded which). Sequenced: blood, either unsorted or a sorted T cell fraction (not recorded which). The chain recombines TRBV10-3 with TRBJ1-2; D unresolved. CDR3 nucleotide sequence: TGTGCCATCAGTGAGCCGGGGTCGGTTACTAACTATGGCTACACCTTC. Amino acids: CAISEPGSVTNYGYTF.